The table lists the clone carrying this TCR beta chain with many counts. Its antigen remains unknown. This CDR3 is also generated by other DNA sequences in the sample. These data originate in a study of shared clonotypes between healthy human individuals. General observations from the study: The study drew on few donors, limiting represented genetic and exposure-history diversity.

The CDR3 is 18 residues long. V was shortened by 0 bases and J by 0 bases, with 15 bases between the two germline ends. From germline, CDR1 is GTSNPN and CDR2 SVGIG (reference sequence). Several immunoSEQ plates held equal portions of the genomic DNA taken from each subset. Data came from immunoSEQ multiplex PCR; TCRdb stores just in-frame clones and leaves some out. The sample shows approximately 470,000 clones, over 70% of them seen only once. Donors were Caucasian adults residing in Nashville, Tennessee, USA. The material sequenced was PBMCs. The rearrangement uses TRBV30 and TRBJ2-6, with D possibly being TRBD1 (5 bases). The TCR comes from a woman in her forties in good health. Some clones in this sample may be carry-over from other donors' samples. CDR3 residues: CAWSVDQGSYSGANVLTF. Here the CDR3 DNA reads TGTGCCTGGAGTGTAGACCAGGGTTCATACTCTGGGGCCAACGTCCTGACTTTC. Combining the CDR3 with reference TRBV30 and TRBJ2-6 gives the whole variable domain SQTIHQWPATLVQPVGSPLSLECTVEGTSNPNLYWYRQAAGRGLQLLFYSVGIGQISSEVPQNLSASRPQDRQFILSSKKLLLSDSGFYLCAWSVDQGSYSGANVLTFGAGSRLTVL.